These T cell receptor beta chains were read from a single sample in a study of Graves' ophthalmopathy and Graves' hyperthyroidism. TCRdb called the multiplex PCR reads again in MiXCR, with one record for every CDR3 protein. The sample yields approximately 210,000 distinct CDR3 sequences, approximately 29% seen once. The sequenced sample consisted of peripheral blood. The receptors here all came from a man aged 45-60 years with Graves' ophthalmopathy. Both conserved end residues are part of each CDR3. Fields, in order: D gene, J gene, clone size, V gene, CDR3 protein, CDR3 DNA. D genes are given only for firm matches. Clone size is given for some rows only: seen once, a few or many times, or a class if the clone is expanded.

D gene: .; J gene: TRBJ1-1; clone size: .; V gene: TRBV6-1; CDR3 protein: CASSASGPEAFF; CDR3 DNA: TGTGCCAGCAGTGCGTCAGGGCCTGAAGCTTTCTTT
D gene: TRBD1; J gene: TRBJ1-1; clone size: few; V gene: TRBV7-8; CDR3 protein: CASSPRGQGWTEAFF; CDR3 DNA: TGTGCCAGCAGCCCAAGGGGGCAGGGGTGGACTGAAGCTTTCTTT
D gene: .; J gene: TRBJ1-1; clone size: many; V gene: TRBV6-5; CDR3 protein: CASSYGRAAEAFF; CDR3 DNA: TGTGCCAGCAGTTACGGCAGGGCCGCTGAAGCTTTCTTT
D gene: .; J gene: TRBJ2-5; clone size: many; V gene: TRBV7-8; CDR3 protein: CASSPPRRETQYF; CDR3 DNA: TGTGCCAGCAGCCCCCCGCGGCGGGAGACCCAGTACTTC
D gene: .; J gene: TRBJ1-1; clone size: many; V gene: TRBV5-1; CDR3 protein: CASSLGQSLTEAFF; CDR3 DNA: TGCGCCAGCAGCTTGGGACAGAGTCTCACTGAAGCTTTCTTT
D gene: .; J gene: TRBJ2-5; clone size: many; V gene: TRBV12-3/TRBV12-4; CDR3 protein: CASSLRDLQETQYF; CDR3 DNA: TGTGCCAGCAGTTTGCGAGACCTCCAAGAGACCCAGTACTTC
D gene: .; J gene: TRBJ1-2; clone size: many; V gene: TRBV12-3/TRBV12-4; CDR3 protein: CASRMQSSGYTF; CDR3 DNA: TGTGCCAGCAGGATGCAAAGCTCTGGCTACACCTTC
D gene: .; J gene: TRBJ2-2; clone size: many; V gene: TRBV28; CDR3 protein: CASSSQGVGELFF; CDR3 DNA: TGTGCCAGCAGTTCCCAGGGTGTCGGGGAGCTGTTTTTT
D gene: TRBD1; J gene: TRBJ2-7; clone size: many; V gene: TRBV6-2/TRBV6-3; CDR3 protein: CASSPGQKYEQYF; CDR3 DNA: TGTGCCAGCAGTCCGGGACAGAAATACGAGCAGTACTTC
D gene: .; J gene: TRBJ1-1; clone size: many; V gene: TRBV6-5; CDR3 protein: CASSYGGYTEAFF; CDR3 DNA: TGTGCCAGCAGTTACGGGGGCTACACTGAAGCTTTCTTT
D gene: TRBD2; J gene: TRBJ2-5; clone size: many; V gene: TRBV5-1; CDR3 protein: CASSHSSGGVGTQYF; CDR3 DNA: TGCGCCAGCAGCCACTCCTCGGGGGGGGTGGGGACCCAGTACTTC
D gene: TRBD1; J gene: TRBJ2-7; clone size: many; V gene: TRBV5-1; CDR3 protein: CASSWTGGGYKQYF; CDR3 DNA: TGCGCCAGCAGCTGGACAGGGGGCGGGTACAAGCAGTACTTC
D gene: .; J gene: TRBJ1-2; clone size: many; V gene: TRBV28; CDR3 protein: CASSQQNGIYGYTF; CDR3 DNA: TGTGCCAGCAGCCAACAAAATGGGATCTATGGCTACACCTTC
D gene: TRBD2; J gene: TRBJ2-2; clone size: many; V gene: TRBV29-1; CDR3 protein: CSVVVAGGPSTGELFF; CDR3 DNA: TGCAGCGTTGTTGTAGCGGGAGGGCCTTCCACCGGGGAGCTGTTTTTT
D gene: .; J gene: TRBJ1-1; clone size: many; V gene: TRBV14; CDR3 protein: CASSQTGYRPEAFF; CDR3 DNA: TGTGCCAGCAGCCAAACAGGGTATAGGCCTGAAGCTTTCTTT
D gene: .; J gene: TRBJ1-6; clone size: many; V gene: TRBV6-2/TRBV6-3; CDR3 protein: CASPKSCPLHF; CDR3 DNA: TGTGCCAGCCCGAAGTCGTGTCCCCTCCACTTT
D gene: .; J gene: TRBJ1-1; clone size: many; V gene: TRBV10-3; CDR3 protein: CAISEEQRNTEAFF; CDR3 DNA: TGTGCCATCAGTGAGGAGCAGCGGAACACTGAAGCTTTCTTT
D gene: .; J gene: TRBJ2-7; clone size: many; V gene: TRBV20-1; CDR3 protein: CSARQLSSYEQYF; CDR3 DNA: TGCAGTGCTAGACAGCTGAGCTCCTACGAGCAGTACTTC
D gene: TRBD2; J gene: TRBJ2-7; clone size: many; V gene: TRBV7-9; CDR3 protein: CASSPGLARFDEQYF; CDR3 DNA: TGTGCCAGCAGCCCAGGACTAGCCCGTTTTGACGAGCAGTACTTC
D gene: .; J gene: TRBJ2-7; clone size: many; V gene: TRBV28; CDR3 protein: CASRTTGKAYEQYF; CDR3 DNA: TGTGCCAGCAGAACCACAGGGAAAGCCTACGAGCAGTACTTC
D gene: TRBD1; J gene: TRBJ2-5; clone size: many; V gene: TRBV15; CDR3 protein: CATSSGQGGETQYF; CDR3 DNA: TGTGCCACCAGCAGCGGACAGGGTGGAGAGACCCAGTACTTC
D gene: .; J gene: TRBJ2-5; clone size: many; V gene: TRBV30; CDR3 protein: CAWSVGSEQETQYF; CDR3 DNA: TGTGCCTGGAGTGTAGGGTCGGAACAAGAGACCCAGTACTTC
D gene: TRBD1; J gene: TRBJ1-3; clone size: many; V gene: TRBV12-3/TRBV12-4; CDR3 protein: CASQGAGNTIYF; CDR3 DNA: TGTGCCAGCCAGGGGGCCGGAAACACCATATATTTT
D gene: .; J gene: TRBJ2-5; clone size: .; V gene: TRBV2; CDR3 protein: CASRLATAQETQYF; CDR3 DNA: TGTGCCAGCAGATTAGCGACCGCTCAAGAGACCCAGTACTTC
D gene: .; J gene: TRBJ2-7; clone size: .; V gene: TRBV14; CDR3 protein: CASSRTWGEYEQYF; CDR3 DNA: TGTGCCAGCAGCCGAACGTGGGGGGAATACGAGCAGTACTTC
D gene: TRBD1; J gene: TRBJ2-7; clone size: many; V gene: TRBV18; CDR3 protein: CASSPGGQGFYEQYF; CDR3 DNA: TGTGCCAGCTCACCAGGAGGACAGGGTTTCTACGAGCAGTACTTC
D gene: TRBD1; J gene: TRBJ2-7; clone size: many; V gene: TRBV7-9; CDR3 protein: CASSYLTTGQGISYEQYF; CDR3 DNA: TGTGCCAGCAGTTACCTGACGACGGGACAGGGCATTAGCTACGAGCAGTACTTC
D gene: .; J gene: TRBJ1-5; clone size: many; V gene: TRBV20-1; CDR3 protein: CSARDTNQPQHF; CDR3 DNA: TGCAGTGCTAGGGACACCAATCAGCCCCAGCATTTT
D gene: TRBD1; J gene: TRBJ2-7; clone size: many; V gene: TRBV27; CDR3 protein: CASSSYLTGTIYEQYF; CDR3 DNA: TGTGCCAGCAGCTCCTACCTGACAGGGACGATCTACGAGCAGTACTTC
D gene: TRBD1; J gene: TRBJ1-4; clone size: once; V gene: TRBV27; CDR3 protein: CASSLGTGSNEKLFF; CDR3 DNA: TGTGCCAGCAGTTTAGGGACAGGCAGTAATGAAAAACTGTTTTTT
D gene: .; J gene: TRBJ1-5; clone size: many; V gene: TRBV20-1; CDR3 protein: CSARESSGYLVFQPQHF; CDR3 DNA: TGCAGTGCTAGAGAGAGTTCAGGGTACCTCGTGTTTCAGCCCCAGCATTTT
D gene: TRBD1; J gene: TRBJ2-7; clone size: .; V gene: TRBV7-9; CDR3 protein: CASSLGRGLDEQYF; CDR3 DNA: TGTGCCAGCAGCTTAGGAAGGGGGCTCGACGAGCAGTACTTC
D gene: TRBD2; J gene: TRBJ2-7; clone size: many; V gene: TRBV29-1; CDR3 protein: CSVAGTSETYEQYF; CDR3 DNA: TGCAGCGTCGCCGGGACTAGCGAGACCTACGAGCAGTACTTC
D gene: .; J gene: TRBJ2-2; clone size: many; V gene: TRBV6-1; CDR3 protein: CATRRAVVGELFF; CDR3 DNA: TGTGCCACCCGGAGGGCCGTGGTCGGGGAGCTGTTTTTT
D gene: TRBD2; J gene: TRBJ2-2; clone size: many; V gene: TRBV29-1; CDR3 protein: CSVDGTSGRPTGELFF; CDR3 DNA: TGCAGCGTCGACGGGACTAGCGGGAGGCCCACCGGGGAGCTGTTTTTT
D gene: TRBD1; J gene: TRBJ2-7; clone size: few; V gene: TRBV6-5; CDR3 protein: CASSYSGQDYEQYF; CDR3 DNA: TGTGCCAGCAGTTACTCGGGACAGGACTACGAGCAGTACTTC
D gene: TRBD1; J gene: TRBJ2-2; clone size: many; V gene: TRBV20-1; CDR3 protein: CSARDPQQGTGELFF; CDR3 DNA: TGCAGTGCTAGAGACCCGCAACAGGGGACCGGGGAGCTGTTTTTT